One sample yielded the 9 T cell receptor beta chains listed below, sequenced in a study of regulatory T cells in long-lasting Graves disease. For TCR beta, libraries came from iRepertoire HTBI primers and Arm-PCR of CDR3 regions. TCRdb reanalysed the multiplex PCR reads using MiXCR and keeps one entry per CDR3 protein. Of roughly 560,000 distinct CDR3 sequences listed, about 11% are singletons. Time point defined: newly diagnosed GD, antithyroid drugs for less than 3 months. Extracted RNA from PBMCs served as the source of the TCR library. These data were also reused for a study on T cells in Graves' hyperthyroidism and ophthalmopathy.

This sample comprised peripheral blood mononuclear cells (PBMCs), obtained at new diagnosis, from a patient treated with antithyroid drugs. The receptors were sampled from a woman aged 30 to 39 with Graves disease.

This clonotype showed up just a few times. J is TRBJ1-5 and V is TRBV10-3; D gene unclear. This CDR3 has 12 residues. The V gene's germline CDR1 is ENHRY and CDR2 SYGVKD. V gave up 3 bases and J gave up 2 bases, with 2 bases separating them. The CDR3 nucleotides are TGTGCCATCAGTGAAGGCAATCAGCCCCAGCATTTT. It encodes CAISEGNQPQHF.

Concerning this clonotype: This sequence may be a read error, since a much larger clone differs from it by one base. It is likely a read error, because the conserved phenylalanine at the end of the CDR3 is missing. The chain uses TRBV6-1 and TRBJ2-1, with D perhaps being TRBD1 or TRBD2 (6 bases each). Germline CDR1 MNHNS, CDR2 SASEGT. Trimming removed 5 bases at V and 5 bases at J, with 16 bases between. There are 15 residues in the CDR3. CDR3 DNA sequence: TGTGCCAGCAGTAGGACTATAAGGGACAACAATGAGCAGTTCTCC. It codes for CASSRTIRDNNEQFS.

The rearrangement uses TRBV20-1 and TRBJ1-5, with D unclear. CDR1 DFQATT and CDR2 SNEGSKA come from the germline V gene (reference sequence). V lost 6 bases to trimming and J lost 4 bases, with 19 bases between them. This CDR3 region has 15 residues. Here the CDR3 DNA reads TGCAGTGCCCCGATCAGTAGCGGGCCTAATCAGCCCCAGCATTTT. This encodes CSAPISSGPNQPQHF.

This clonotype came up many times. The chain joins TRBV6-2 or TRBV6-3 to TRBJ2-1, with D perhaps matching TRBD2 (5 bases). Trimming removed 5 bases from V and 0 bases from J, with 14 bases in between. The CDR3 is 16 residues long. The germline V gene has CDR1 MNHEY and CDR2 SVGEGT. The CDR3 DNA sequence: TGTGCCAGCAGTCGGACTTTTACTAGCTCCTACAATGAGCAGTTCTTC. Its protein product is CASSRTFTSSYNEQFF.

Note on this clonotype: Since a much larger clone is just one base distant, this may be a read error. This chain uses TRBV6-1 with TRBJ1-4; no definite D call. Germline CDR1 is MNHNS and CDR2 is SASEGT. Deletions cut 5 bases from V and 8 bases from J, with 18 bases between. There are 15 residues in the CDR3. CDR3: CASSSHVPGVEKLFF. The CDR3 region has the DNA TGTGCCAGCAGTTCCCACGTGCCGGGTGTCGAAAAACTGTTTTTT.

This clonotype has a count of ten or more. V usage is TRBV5-1 and J usage is TRBJ1-1; 11 bases line up with TRBD1. V trimming: 5 bases; J trimming: 0 bases; junction bases outside the gene matches: 3. This CDR3 has 15 amino acids. Per the germline V gene, CDR1 is SGHRS and CDR2 is YFSETQ. The CDR3 nucleotides read TGCGCCAGCAGGGAGGGACAGGGGGTGAACACTGAAGCTTTCTTT. This codes for CASREGQGVNTEAFF.

This clonotype has a count of ten or more. The chain employs TRBV11-2 and TRBJ2-5, with 8 bases that match TRBD2. The CDR3 covers 15 residues. The V and J ends lost 0 bases and 3 bases, in that order; junction bases with no gene match: 3. Germline V gene sequence: CDR1 SGHAT, CDR2 FQNNGV. Here the CDR3 reads CASSLDGREEETQYF. CDR3 sequence (DNA): TGTGCCAGCAGCTTAGATGGGCGGGAGGAAGAGACCCAGTACTTC.

This clonotype was seen repeatedly, ten times or more. The CDR3, as DNA: TGTGCCAGCAGCTTAGGGGGGACAGGGGGAAGGCGTGGCTACACCTTC. It encodes CASSLGGTGGRRGYTF. The chain carries TRBV11-2 and TRBJ1-2, with 11 positions matching TRBD1. The CDR3 totals 16 residues. Trimming took 1 base from V and 7 from J; bases not matched to a gene: 8. The germline gives CDR1 SGHAT, CDR2 FQNNGV.

The chain uses TRBV9 and TRBJ2-4, with 8 bases matching TRBD2. V was clipped by 3 bases and J by 6 bases; unmatched bases: 11. The CDR3 runs 16 residues. From germline, CDR1 is SGDLS and CDR2 YYNGEE. The CDR3 DNA sequence: TGTGCCAGCAGCGACCACCAGCGGGAGACGATAAACATTCAGTACTTC. It is translated as CASSDHQRETINIQYF.